The T cell receptor beta chain under discussion was sequenced for a study of T cell responses to AZD1222 COVID-19 vaccine. Notes on the study in general: Donors, mostly white British, included more females; clonal diversity was possibly underestimated. Recipients of two AZD1222 doses showed rising Spike-specific TCR breadth and depth. Regions 160-218 and 743-854 held dominance among vaccine-associated CD4 TCRs, which spanned spike. Targeting of unmutated variant regions was reportedly seen in nearly half of spike-specific TCRs.

The repertoire was sequenced with immunoSEQ multiplex PCR; TCRdb's copy has only in-frame clones and lacks some. The sample lists 120,000 to 150,000 clones; 70% to 90% were seen once. A remark on this clone: What it recognizes is unknown.

The CDR3 has 14 amino acids. Germline CDR1 reads SGHTA; CDR2 reads FQGNSA. Trimming stripped 4 bases from V and 2 bases from J, with 10 bases between. The sequence came from an adult who received the MenACWY meningococcal vaccine as a control. The input for sequencing was peripheral blood, taken 28 days after the second dose of the MenACWY control vaccine. The chain links TRBV7-2 to TRBJ2-3; D is possibly TRBD1 (6 bases). DNA of the CDR3: TGTGCCAGCAGCTATGACAGGTCCACAGATACGCAGTATTTT. It is translated as CASSYDRSTDTQYF. Using reference TRBV7-2 and TRBJ2-3 for the parts outside the CDR3, the full variable domain is GAGVSQSPSNKVTEKGKDVELRCDPISGHTALYWYRQSLGQGLEFLIYFQGNSAPDKSGLPSDRFSAERTGGSVSTLTIQRTQQEDSAVYLCASSYDRSTDTQYFGPGTRLTVL.